Listed here is a single T cell receptor beta chain. What it binds is unknown. The sample comes from a study of T cell responses to AZD1222 COVID-19 vaccine. Overall study: Samples with a second dose at about 4 or about 12 weeks were pooled together.

General study points: Most donors were white British and more were female, and clonal diversity was possibly underestimated. At 160-218 and 743-854, vaccine-associated CD4 TCRs were dominant, and they spanned spike. Only after the peak T cell response were repertoires sampled.

The assay was immunoSEQ multiplex PCR, and TCRdb's table has in-frame clones only and misses some. Of roughly 100,000 clones listed, 90% to 95% were seen once; the top ten hold 45%. The length of the CDR3 is 15 residues. Trimming took 3 bases from V and 5 from J; bases not matched to a gene: 6. Germline CDR1 reads SGDLS; CDR2 reads YYNGEE. The source of this sequence is an adult in good health. V and J are TRBV9 and TRBJ1-4, with 8 nucleotides matching TRBD1. Material: peripheral blood, obtained on day 0 of AZD1222 vaccination. CDR3 DNA: TGTGCCAGCAGCGCAACAGGGGGTCGGAATGAAAAACTGTTTTTT. This gives the protein CASSATGGRNEKLFF.